The following is a T cell receptor (beta chain) sequence with its context. The sample belongs to a study of blood T cell repertoires in COVID-19. Study background: Collection of acute and convalescent COVID-19 samples took place in the United States, Italy and Spain. Nucleic acid was either cDNA or gDNA, and it came from T cells, B-cell-depleted T cells, or PBMCs.

The V gene's germline CDR1 is SNHLY and CDR2 FYNNEI. Deletions cut 7 bases from V and 10 bases from J, with 14 bases between. The CDR3 has 12 amino acids. In the original analysis: Amplification from reference gene primers served as the basis for estimated nucleated cell counts. Clones were sequenced by immunoSEQ multiplex PCR, and TCRdb holds only the in-frame ones, with some missing. V and J calls and clone size come straight from that table; D and trimming were deduced from the DNA. The repertoire holds approximately 70,000 clones, 75% to 95% seen once, with around 13% in the top ten. The chain links TRBV2 to TRBJ2-1, with TRBD1 as a possible D gene (6 bases). The specimen was peripheral blood. The TCR originated in a human donor with active COVID-19. The donor label of this sample is uncertain. This CDR3 is CASTREGTEQFF. The CDR3 nucleotides are TGTGCCAGCACCCGAGAGGGGACAGAGCAGTTCTTC.